This T cell receptor (beta chain) was profiled in a study of cytomegalovirus exposure and HLA in healthy donors. The PCR had 60 Vbeta and 13 Jbeta primers. Generated by immunoSEQ multiplex PCR, the TCRdb table keeps only in-frame clones and is missing some. The sample carries about 140,000 clones, around four fifths recorded once. The table lists this clone with a few counts. The target antigen is unknown. Study-wide results and limits: The later analysis indicated that the majority of CMV-associated TCR beta chains appeared HLA-restricted.

Per the germline V gene, CDR1 is MNHEY and CDR2 is SVGAGI. There are 11 residues in the CDR3. The V and J ends lost 6 bases and 6 bases respectively, with 8 bases between them. This chain uses TRBV6-5 with TRBJ1-2, with D maybe TRBD1 (5 bases). The clonotype was recovered from a man aged 35 to 55 in good health and CMV-seronegative. Sequenced input: PBMCs. The CDR3 reads CASSQGDGYTF. In DNA, the CDR3 is TGTGCCAGCAGCCAAGGGGATGGCTACACCTTC.